Following are 27 T cell receptor beta chains from one sample sequenced in a study of metastatic and nonmetastatic thyroid tumors. MiXCR was used by TCRdb to re-call the PCR reads. The top ten clones hold about 30% of a sample with about 30,000 clones, 25% to 30% of them seen once. None of the patients had undergone any treatment ahead of thyroid surgery. The sample taken for sequencing was blood. Source of these receptors: a female donor with papillary thyroid cancer or a benign thyroid nodule (not recorded which). Some clones in this sample may be carry-over from other donors' samples.

This clone was counted many times. This chain uses TRBV18 with TRBJ2-7; 11 nucleotides align to TRBD2. Germline values: CDR1 KGHSH, CDR2 LQKENI. V lost 4 bases, J lost 5 bases, and 7 bases stayed unmatched. The CDR3 runs 15 residues. The chain's CDR3 is CASSLSGLADHEQYF. The CDR3 bases are TGTGCCAGCTCACTTTCGGGACTAGCGGACCACGAGCAGTACTTC.

This sequence joins TRBV11-2 and TRBJ2-1, with D tentatively TRBD2 (6 bases). The CDR3 covers 16 residues. CDR1 and CDR2 from the germline V gene are SGHAT and FQNNGV. V was pared by 4 bases and J by 0 bases, with 13 bases between. The chain's CDR3 is CASSSRDLGSYNEQFF. DNA of the CDR3: TGTGCCAGCAGCTCTCGGGACTTGGGCTCCTACAATGAGCAGTTCTTC.

Comments on this clone: This CDR3 fails to terminate in the conserved phenylalanine or tryptophan, so it likely reflects a read error. The rearrangement joins TRBV20-1 to TRBJ2-7; no firm D call. The V and J ends lost 0 bases and 5 bases respectively, with 8 bases between them. This CDR3 has 12 residues. The germline gives CDR1 DFQATT, CDR2 SNEGSKA (reference sequence). The CDR3 spells CSARDDRDEQYL. DNA of the CDR3: TGCAGTGCTAGAGACGACCGGGACGAGCAGTACTTG.

V and J are TRBV28 and TRBJ2-1; D may match TRBD1 or TRBD2 (5 bases each). Trimming cost V 6 bases and J 5 bases, with 14 bases left between them. The CDR3 has 14 amino acids. Germline CDR1 MDHEN, CDR2 SYDVKM. In DNA, the CDR3 is TGTGCCAGCAGGGCGCAGGGACCCAACAATGAGCAGTTCTTC. It translates to CASRAQGPNNEQFF.

This chain connects TRBV6-9 to TRBJ1-2; 7 positions agree with TRBD1. Germline V gives CDR1 MNHGY, CDR2 SVAAGI. The CDR3 contains 15 residues. V lost 4 bases to trimming and J lost 10 bases; unmatched junction nucleotides: 15. This CDR3 reads CASSSSSTGRILYTF. In DNA, the CDR3 is TGTGCCAGCAGTTCTTCCTCGACAGGGAGGATTCTCTACACCTTC.

With respect to this clone: An end of the junction does not agree with germline; a read error may underlie this. Within the sample, other DNA sequences also encode this same CDR3. The J gene is TRBJ2-7, the V gene TRBV27, with 7 bases lining up with TRBD2. Germline lookup yields CDR1 MNHEY and CDR2 SMNVEV (reference sequence). The CDR3 has 13 amino acids. CDR3 residues: CASYGGGDYEQYF. The CDR3 coding sequence is TGTGCCAGCTATGGTGGGGGGGACTACGAGCAGTATTTC.

There are a few counts of this clone. The chain has TRBV7-2 and TRBJ1-6; D remains unclear. The CDR3 sequence is 12 residues long. Looked up from germline, CDR1 is SGHTA and CDR2 is FQGNSA. The germline V and J ends were trimmed by 4 bases and 14 bases, with 12 bases remaining between them. In DNA form, the CDR3 reads TGTGCCAGCAGCTCCCCACCCCTAGCCCTCCACTTT. This sequence encodes CASSSPPLALHF.

This sequence joins TRBV11-1 and TRBJ2-2; D not certain. The length of the CDR3 is 16 residues. Germline lookup yields CDR1 SGHAT and CDR2 FQDESV (reference sequence). Trimming took 3 bases from V and 6 from J, leaving 17 bases between them. The CDR3 loop is CASSFVGYPLSGELFF. In nucleotides, the CDR3 is TGTGCCAGCAGCTTCGTTGGCTACCCGTTGTCCGGGGAGCTGTTTTTT.

The chain's CDR3 is CASSIPGQKYSNQPQHF. The CDR3, as DNA: TGTGCCAGTAGTATCCCTGGACAGAAGTATAGCAATCAGCCCCAGCATTTT. The J gene is TRBJ1-5, the V gene TRBV19, with a possible D match to TRBD1 (6 bases). V was pared by 3 bases and J by 0 bases, with 15 bases between. CDR3 length: 17 amino acids. Germline V gene data show CDR1 as LNHDA and CDR2 as SQIVND (reference sequence).

The gene calls are TRBV4-1 and TRBJ1-5; D is uncertain. There are 14 residues in the CDR3. Germline V gives CDR1 MGHRA, CDR2 YSYEKL. The germline V and J ends were trimmed by 2 bases and 4 bases, with 9 bases remaining between them. Written as DNA, the CDR3 is TGCGCCAGCAGCCAACTACAGCGAAATCAGCCCCAGCATTTT. Protein product: CASSQLQRNQPQHF.

The chain links TRBV6-1 to TRBJ2-5; D might be TRBD1 (5 bases). The ends were cut back, 7 bases at V and 4 bases at J, with 16 bases in the middle. The CDR3 extends over 14 amino acids. The germline CDR1 and CDR2 sequences are MNHNS and SASEGT. CDR3 sequence: CASIFPGARETQYF. As DNA, the CDR3 is TGTGCCAGCATATTTCCTGGGGCTCGAGAGACCCAGTACTTC.

CDR3 protein: CASSRGGAWELFF. In DNA, the CDR3 is TGTGCCAGCAGCCGAGGGGGAGCCTGGGAGCTGTTTTTT. V and J are TRBV9 and TRBJ2-2, with D perhaps matching TRBD1 (6 bases). The V end was cut by 4 bases, the J end by 9 bases, with 13 bases between. The CDR3 has 13 amino acids. Germline V gene data show CDR1 as SGDLS and CDR2 as YYNGEE.

The chain couples TRBV7-9 to TRBJ1-1; D is possibly TRBD1 (6 bases). The V gene lost 4 bases and the J gene lost 7 bases, with 10 bases spanning the gap. Germline-derived CDR1 and CDR2 are SEHNR and FQNEAQ (reference sequence). The CDR3 has 12 amino acids. The CDR3 here is CASSSDSLEAFF. The CDR3 DNA is TGTGCCAGCAGCTCGGACAGCCTTGAAGCTTTCTTT.

This clone has only a few counts. The V call is TRBV6-1, the J call TRBJ1-2; D gene ambiguous. Trimming pared 7 bases from V and 4 bases from J, leaving 13 bases between. The V gene's germline CDR1 is MNHNS and CDR2 SASEGT. The CDR3 has 13 amino acids. CDR3 sequence: CASKLGDSYGYTF. For the CDR3, the DNA is TGTGCCAGCAAGCTCGGGGATAGCTATGGCTACACCTTC.

This clone was observed at least ten times. The rearrangement uses TRBV20-1 and TRBJ1-4; D ambiguous. Germline CDR1 is DFQATT and CDR2 is SNEGSKA (reference sequence). V was pared by 5 bases and J by 3 bases, with 13 bases between. The CDR3 is 14 amino acids. The CDR3 here is CSADGSLSNEKLFF. CDR3 bases: TGCAGTGCTGACGGATCTCTCTCTAATGAAAAACTGTTTTTT.

This clone is labeled medium-sized. The chain recombines TRBV6-4 with TRBJ2-1, with a possible D match to TRBD1 (6 bases). Germline V lookup: CDR1 MRHNA, CDR2 SNTAGT. The CDR3 is 15 residues long. The V and J ends lost 2 bases and 3 bases respectively, with 11 bases between them. In DNA, the CDR3 is TGTGCCAGCAGTGACGGACAGAGAAACTACAATGAGCAGTTCTTC. It codes for CASSDGQRNYNEQFF.

The V call is TRBV20-1, the J call TRBJ1-2; D is possibly TRBD1 (6 bases). Trimming cost V 5 bases and J 4 bases, with 14 bases left between them. Germline CDR1 is DFQATT and CDR2 is SNEGSKA (reference sequence). The CDR3 has 13 amino acids. The CDR3 sequence: CSAPRGGVYGYTF. CDR3 coding DNA: TGCAGTGCTCCCAGGGGAGGGGTCTATGGCTACACCTTC.

This clone was detected ten times or more. The rearrangement joins TRBV29-1 to TRBJ2-1; 13 nucleotides match TRBD2. The CDR3 consists of 16 residues. Germline V gene data show CDR1 as SQVTM and CDR2 as ANQGSEA. Losses at the gene ends were 6 bases for V and 2 bases for J; bases not matched to a gene: 7. CDR3 residues: CSVWRGLAGPYNEQFF. CDR3 DNA sequence: TGCAGCGTCTGGAGGGGACTAGCGGGACCCTACAATGAGCAGTTCTTC.

The chain recombines TRBV28 with TRBJ1-3; tentatively, D is TRBD1 (6 bases). Germline assignment: CDR1 MDHEN and CDR2 SYDVKM. This CDR3 region has 20 residues. V lost 3 bases and J lost 0, with 24 bases in between. The CDR3 DNA follows: TGTGCCAGCAGTTTGTCAACACTTCGGGACACGGAAACCTCTGGAAACACCATATATTTT. This codes for CASSLSTLRDTETSGNTIYF.

The V and J genes are TRBV9 and TRBJ1-3; D not resolved. Trimming cost V 3 bases and J 4 bases, with 8 bases left between them. The germline gives CDR1 SGDLS, CDR2 YYNGEE. The CDR3 totals 13 residues. DNA of the CDR3: TGTGCCAGCAGCGCGGAGGGAGGAAACACCATATATTTT. Its protein product is CASSAEGGNTIYF.

This rearrangement joins TRBV28 to TRBJ2-5; D unclear. The CDR3 covers 11 residues. CDR1 and CDR2 (germline): MDHEN, SYDVKM. The V end was cut by 3 bases, the J end by 5 bases, with 4 bases between. The CDR3 loop reads CASSFRETQYF. The CDR3 region has the DNA TGTGCCAGCAGTTTTCGGGAGACCCAGTACTTC. The full variable domain, completed using reference TRBV28 and TRBJ2-5, is DVKVTQSSRYLVKRTGEKVFLECVQDMDHENMFWYRQDPGLGLRLIYFSYDVKMKEKGDIPEGYSVSREKKERFSLILESASTNQTSMYLCASSFRETQYFGPGTRLLVL.

As regards this clone: A read error may produce the germline difference seen at one junction end. The genes are TRBV28 and TRBJ1-6, with D uncertain. Germline CDR1 MDHEN, CDR2 SYDVKM. This CDR3 has 14 amino acids. CDR3 DNA: TGTGCCAGCAGACTTGCAGACACTAATTCCCCCCTCCACTTT. Amino acids: CASRLADTNSPLHF.

This chain joins TRBV7-3 and TRBJ1-6, with 9 bases aligning to TRBD1. Germline V gene lookup returns CDR1 SGHTA and CDR2 FQGTGA. The CDR3 totals 18 residues. The J segment lost 7 bases and the V segment lost 4 bases, leaving 14 bases of the junction unmatched. The CDR3 DNA reads TGTGCCAGCAGCTCACGGGACAGGGTCCTTATCTGGAATTCACCCCTCCACTTT. Its protein product is CASSSRDRVLIWNSPLHF.

About this clone: Mismatch with germline at one junction end may stem from a read error. The V call is TRBV7-8, the J call TRBJ2-3; 7 bases align to TRBD2. Germline V gene sequence: CDR1 SGHVS, CDR2 FQNEAQ. The CDR3 contains 14 residues. Written as DNA, the CDR3 is TGTGCCAGCAGCCTAGCGGACTGGGGGGATACGCAGTATTTT. Its translation is CASSLADWGDTQYF. Using reference TRBV7-8 and TRBJ2-3 for the parts outside the CDR3, the full variable domain is GAGVSQSPRYKVAKRGQDVALRCDPISGHVSLFWYQQALGQGPEFLTYFQNEAQLDKSGLPSDRFFAERPEGSVSTLKIQRTQQEDSAVYLCASSLADWGDTQYFGPGTRLTVL.

This clone was counted a few times. This sequence joins TRBV6-1 and TRBJ1-2, with D uncertain. The length of the CDR3 is 13 residues. Between the trimmed V and J ends, which lost 8 bases and 3 bases, there was a span of 13 bases. CDR1 and CDR2 (germline): MNHNS, SASEGT. CDR3 protein: CASGTGRDYGYTF. CDR3 sequence (DNA): TGTGCCAGCGGTACGGGGAGAGACTATGGCTACACCTTC.

The chain combines TRBV9 with TRBJ1-2, with 8 bases aligning to TRBD1. The ends lost 0 bases at V and 8 bases at J; junction bases unmatched: 18. CDR3 length equals 18 residues. Looked up from germline, CDR1 is SGDLS and CDR2 is YYNGEE. The DNA of the CDR3 is TGTGCCAGCAGCGTAGATCCCCCAGGACGACAGGGGCATAGGGGCTACACCTTC. This codes for CASSVDPPGRQGHRGYTF.

This clone turned up a few times. The rearrangement joins TRBV10-2 to TRBJ2-7; 10 bases map to TRBD1. Per germline, CDR1 WSHSY and CDR2 SAAADI. The CDR3 extends over 14 amino acids. The V segment lost 4 bases and the J segment 3 bases; nucleotides outside the gene matches: 3. The CDR3 spells CASSGDRGIYEQYF. The CDR3 nucleotides read TGCGCCAGCAGTGGGGACAGGGGAATCTACGAGCAGTACTTC.